Listed here are 25 T cell receptor beta chains from one sample, sequenced in a study of Graves' ophthalmopathy and Graves' hyperthyroidism. Investigators amplified TCR beta CDR3 regions from RNA transcripts. HTBI primers were employed in first-round RT-PCR, then a second-round multiplex PCR followed. TCRdb fed the multiplex PCR reads into MiXCR, producing one record per CDR3 protein. The table has about 220,000 distinct CDR3 sequences, about a fifth seen once. The specimen was peripheral blood. The source of these receptors is a woman aged 45-60 years with Graves' ophthalmopathy.

This clonotype has a count of ten or more. CDR3 coding DNA: TGTGCCAGCAGTAAGGACGGACTCTCTGGAAACACCATATATTTT. It translates to CASSKDGLSGNTIYF. The chain couples TRBV25-1 to TRBJ1-3; no definite D call. In germline, CDR1 is MGHDK, CDR2 SYGVNS. V lost 5 bases to trimming and J lost 0 bases, with 11 bases between them. The CDR3 loop spans 15 amino acids.

The sample holds many counts of this clonotype. The gene calls are TRBV11-1 and TRBJ2-7; 7 bases align to TRBD2. J lost 5 bases, V lost 5 bases, and 12 bases had no gene match. This CDR3 spans 15 amino acids. Germline CDR1 reads SGHAT; CDR2 reads FQDESV (reference sequence). CDR3 DNA sequence: TGTGCCAGCAGCCACCTTCCAGGCGGGAGTCACGAGCAGTACTTC. The encoded protein is CASSHLPGGSHEQYF. Using reference TRBV11-1 and TRBJ2-7 for the parts outside the CDR3, the full variable domain is EAEVAQSPRYKITEKSQAVAFWCDPISGHATLYWYRQILGQGPELLVQFQDESVVDDSQLPKDRFSAERLKGVDSTLKIQPAELGDSAMYLCASSHLPGGSHEQYFGPGTRLTVT.

CDR3 DNA sequence: TGCAGTGCTAGATGGGTACTTCGGACCTACGAGCAGTACTTC. Protein sequence: CSARWVLRTYEQYF. This chain uses TRBV20-1 with TRBJ2-7, with D hard to call. Germline CDR1 and CDR2: DFQATT and SNEGSKA (reference sequence). The CDR3 has 14 residues. Trimming took off 2 bases at V and 2 bases at J, with 13 bases between the two ends.

This clonotype was seen repeatedly, ten times or more. The CDR3: CASSLSTGTPYEQYF. The DNA of the CDR3 is TGCGCCAGCAGCTTGTCGACAGGGACCCCCTACGAGCAGTACTTC. The V and J genes are TRBV5-1 and TRBJ2-7; 7 bases agree with TRBD1. Trimming removed 1 base from V and 2 bases from J; junction bases left unmatched: 6. This CDR3 comprises 15 residues. Germline loops: CDR1 SGHRS, CDR2 YFSETQ.

This clonotype has at least ten counts. V usage is TRBV28 and J usage is TRBJ2-7, with 8 bases identical to TRBD2. Trimming removed 3 bases from V and 4 bases from J; junction bases left unmatched: 5. CDR3 length: 14 amino acids. Germline V gives CDR1 MDHEN, CDR2 SYDVKM. In DNA, the CDR3 is TGTGCCAGCAGTTTTCAAGCGGGAGTGTACGAGCAGTACTTC. Its protein product is CASSFQAGVYEQYF.

This clonotype was counted between two and nine times. This sequence joins TRBV11-2 and TRBJ2-5; perhaps D is TRBD1 or TRBD2 (5 bases each). The germline V gene has CDR1 SGHAT and CDR2 FQNNGV. Trimming stripped 1 base from V and 5 bases from J, with 20 bases between. The CDR3 sequence is 17 residues long. CDR3 coding DNA: TGTGCCAGCAGCTTAGGGAGGAACTTGGGGCCGGGGGAGACCCAGTACTTC. Encoded protein: CASSLGRNLGPGETQYF.

This clonotype appeared many times. This may stem from a read error, because a much larger clone lies one nucleotide away. CDR3 sequence reads: CASSPRTVYGCTF. As DNA, the CDR3 is TGTGCCAGTAGTCCTCGGACAGTCTATGGCTGCACCTTC. This chain uses TRBV19 with TRBJ1-2; a possible D gene is TRBD1 (6 bases). CDR1 and CDR2 (germline): LNHDA, SQIVND (reference sequence). The CDR3 has 13 residues.

This clonotype occurred many times. CDR3 DNA: TGTGCCAGCAGCGTAGGGACAGGGGGCTCGAATTTGGACACTGAAGCTTTCTTT. Its protein product is CASSVGTGGSNLDTEAFF. The chain carries TRBV9 and TRBJ1-1; 11 bases are a match to TRBD1. CDR1 is SGDLS, CDR2 YYNGEE, per germline. The junction had 10 bases not matched to a gene; V was cut back by 0 bases and J by 3 bases. This CDR3 is built from 18 residues.

This clonotype was picked up many times. The V gene is TRBV12-3 or TRBV12-4, the J gene TRBJ1-2; tentative D call: TRBD1 (6 bases). Trimming pared 0 bases from V and 7 bases from J, leaving 12 bases between. The CDR3 runs to 14 residues. In DNA, the CDR3 is TGTGCCAGCAGTTTAGCACGCACAGGGAGTGGCTACACCTTC. As protein: CASSLARTGSGYTF.

This clonotype has at least ten counts. V gene TRBV5-1 combines with J gene TRBJ2-2, with 8 bases matching TRBD2. From germline, CDR1 is SGHRS and CDR2 YFSETQ. There are 16 residues in the CDR3. Trimming removed 0 bases from V and 6 bases from J; junction bases left unmatched: 7. Here the CDR3 DNA reads TGCGCCAGCAGCTTGGATTCCAGCGGGAGAGCCGGGGAGCTGTTTTTT. Translating it yields CASSLDSSGRAGELFF.

This clonotype has ten or more counts. CDR3 loop: CASSSYRTAMNTEAFF. CDR3 DNA sequence: TGTGCCAGCAGCTCTTACAGGACAGCTATGAACACTGAAGCTTTCTTT. The rearrangement links TRBV7-3 to TRBJ1-1; tentative D call: TRBD1 (6 bases). The V gene's germline CDR1 is SGHTA and CDR2 FQGTGA. V lost 4 bases, J lost 0 bases, and 15 bases lay in between. The CDR3 is 16 residues long.

This clonotype has only one observation. The chain carries TRBV25-1 and TRBJ2-1; 8 bases align to TRBD1. Trimming took 5 bases from V and 2 from J; bases not matched to a gene: 5. CDR1 and CDR2 from the germline V gene are MGHDK and SYGVNS. The CDR3 spans 15 residues. CDR3 protein: CASSLLQGAYNEQFF. DNA of the CDR3: TGTGCCAGCAGTCTTCTACAGGGGGCCTACAATGAGCAGTTCTTC.

In its sample, this clonotype was seen many times. This chain joins TRBV28 and TRBJ2-5; D is unclear. The length of the CDR3 is 13 residues. CDR1 is MDHEN and CDR2 is SYDVKM in the germline V gene. V lost 8 bases, J lost 3 bases, and 13 bases lay in between. The CDR3 loop reads CASRSHREETQYF. CDR3 coding DNA: TGTGCCAGCCGGAGTCACAGAGAAGAGACCCAGTACTTC.

The chain combines TRBV24-1 with TRBJ1-5, with D hard to call. This CDR3 spans 13 amino acids. Trimming cost V 4 bases and J 10 bases, with 13 bases left between them. Per germline, CDR1 KGHDR and CDR2 SFDVKD. The CDR3 sequence: CATSDQTLNPQHF. CDR3 DNA sequence: TGTGCCACCAGTGACCAGACTTTGAATCCCCAGCATTTT.

This clonotype was counted at least ten times. The V and J genes are TRBV6-2 or TRBV6-3 and TRBJ1-3; D may be TRBD1 (6 bases). CDR1 MNHEY and CDR2 SVGEGT come from the germline V gene. Deletions cut 7 bases from V and 4 bases from J, with 14 bases between. The CDR3 is 14 amino acids. The CDR3 region is CASIPGTTGNTIYF. The CDR3 DNA reads TGTGCCAGCATCCCCGGGACAACCGGAAACACCATATATTTT.

At least ten counts were recorded for this clonotype. The CDR3 sequence is CASSVNTGLNTEAFF. In DNA form, the CDR3 reads TGTGCCAGCAGCGTTAACACCGGATTGAACACTGAAGCTTTCTTT. This chain connects TRBV9 to TRBJ1-1; D is unclear. Trimming removed 2 bases at V and 0 bases at J, with 11 bases between. The CDR3 extends over 15 amino acids. Germline values: CDR1 SGDLS, CDR2 YYNGEE. Full variable domain (rest looked up from reference TRBV9 and TRBJ1-1): DSGVTQTPKHLITATGQRVTLRCSPRSGDLSVYWYQQSLDQGLQFLIQYYNGEERAKGNILERFSAQQFPDLHSELNLSSLELGDSALYFCASSVNTGLNTEAFFGQGTRLTVV.

This clonotype was counted ten times or more. The chain has TRBV11-2 and TRBJ1-5; D ambiguous. Germline CDR1 and CDR2: SGHAT and FQNNGV. The CDR3 runs 13 residues. Trimming took off 5 bases at V and 3 bases at J, with 8 bases between the two ends. DNA for the CDR3: TGTGCCAGCAGCGACGGCCACAATCAGCCCCAGCATTTT. Encoded protein: CASSDGHNQPQHF.

This clonotype has a handful of counts. This chain joins TRBV18 and TRBJ2-7; D uncertain. CDR1 and CDR2 from the germline V gene are KGHSH and LQKENI. The CDR3 sequence is 12 residues long. Trimming pared 6 bases from V and 6 bases from J, leaving 12 bases between. As DNA, the CDR3 is TGTGCCAGCTCTACTTCACGGGCCGAGCAGTACTTC. It encodes CASSTSRAEQYF. Looking up the rest from reference TRBV18 and TRBJ2-7 gives the full variable domain: NAGVMQNPRHLVRRRGQEARLRCSPMKGHSHVYWYRQLPEEGLKFMVYLQKENIIDESGMPKERFSAEFPKEGPSILRIQQVVRGDSAAYFCASSTSRAEQYFGPGTRLTVT.

For this clonotype: A single base separates this from a much larger clone, so it may be a read error. The genes are TRBV3-1 and TRBJ1-1; the match to TRBD1 covers 10 bases. The CDR3 runs 15 residues. Looked up from germline, CDR1 is LGHDT and CDR2 is YNNKEL (reference sequence). After removal of 4 bases from V and 4 bases from J, the junction contained 6 bases not matched to a gene. The CDR3 loop is CASSRRDRGFTEAFF. The CDR3 DNA sequence: TGTGCCAGCAGCCGCCGGGACAGGGGATTCACTGAAGCTTTCTTT. Together with reference TRBV3-1 and TRBJ1-1, the CDR3 gives the full variable domain: DTAVSQTPKYLVTQMGNDKSIKCEQNLGHDTMYWYKQDSKKFLKIMFSYNNKELIINETVPNRFSPKSPDKAHLNLHINSLELGDSAVYFCASSRRDRGFTEAFFGQGTRLTVV.

This clonotype was observed at least ten times. The chain joins TRBV6-5 to TRBJ1-5; perhaps TRBD1 as D (5 bases). The CDR3 is made up of 15 amino acids. Germline loops: CDR1 MNHEY, CDR2 SVGAGI. Trimming cost V 6 bases and J 1 base, with 13 bases left between them. The CDR3 region is CASRPPWGSNQPQHF. As DNA, the CDR3 is TGTGCCAGCAGGCCCCCGTGGGGCAGCAATCAGCCCCAGCATTTT.

The CDR3: CASNFGQAQETQYF. The DNA of the CDR3 is TGTGCCAGCAATTTCGGACAGGCCCAAGAGACCCAGTACTTC. The chain employs TRBV6-5 and TRBJ2-5, with TRBD1 matching 7 bases. Germline CDR1 and CDR2: MNHEY and SVGAGI. V lost 7 bases, J lost 1 base, and 6 bases stayed unmatched. The CDR3 loop spans 14 amino acids.

A word on this clonotype: A much larger clonotype is one base distant, so this may be a read error. As the CDR3 is not closed by the conserved phenylalanine or tryptophan, this likely results from a read error. V usage is TRBV9 and J usage is TRBJ2-7; TRBD2 matches 9 bases. Germline lookup yields CDR1 SGDLS and CDR2 YYNGEE. The CDR3 is 15 residues long. The ends lost 0 bases at V and 2 bases at J; junction bases unmatched: 3. For the CDR3, the DNA is TGTGCCAGCAGCGTAGGTCTAGCGGGGACCTACGAGCAGTACTCC. As protein: CASSVGLAGTYEQYS.

For the CDR3, the DNA is TGCAGTGCTAAAGGAGGAAGGGCCCAACACCAAGAGACCCAGTACTTC. This encodes CSAKGGRAQHQETQYF. The J gene is TRBJ2-5, the V gene TRBV20-1; the D gene is possibly TRBD2 (5 bases). The CDR3 extends over 16 amino acids. The germline CDR1 and CDR2 sequences are DFQATT and SNEGSKA (reference sequence). V dropped 4 bases and J dropped 0 bases, with 18 bases sitting between them.

This clonotype was seen repeatedly, ten times or more. The chain couples TRBV5-4 to TRBJ2-5; possible D gene TRBD2, 5 bases. This CDR3 has 15 amino acids. V was shortened by 6 bases and J by 2 bases, with 17 bases between the two germline ends. Germline V gives CDR1 SGHNT, CDR2 YYREEE (reference sequence). The CDR3 region is CASTRSSGDQETQYF. The CDR3 coding sequence is TGTGCCAGCACCCGTTCGAGCGGTGATCAAGAGACCCAGTACTTC.

To note about this clonotype: Since a much larger clone is just one base distant, this may be a read error. V is TRBV7-8 and J is TRBJ2-2, with 10 bases aligning to TRBD1. The CDR3 length is 16 residues. From germline, CDR1 is SGHVS and CDR2 FQNEAQ. With V trimmed by 7 bases and J by 3 bases, 8 bases remained unmatched. The CDR3 sequence is CASTKGTGEDTGELFF. The DNA for the CDR3 is TGTGCCAGCACCAAGGGGACAGGGGAGGACACCGGGGAGCTGTTTTTT.